The clone carrying this TCR beta chain turned up a few times. The PCR used 60 Vbeta and 13 Jbeta primers. This table comes from immunoSEQ multiplex PCR, and its TCRdb copy is limited to in-frame clones, with some not included. Of approximately 100,000 clones in the sample, about 81% were seen once. These data originate in a study of cytomegalovirus exposure and HLA in healthy donors. The clonotype was recovered from a man between 40 and 49 years old in good health and CMV-seronegative. Sequenced: PBMCs.

DNA for the CDR3: TGTGCCAGCAGCTTGGACAGGAATGAAGCTTTCTTT. Translating gives CASSLDRNEAFF. The V gene is TRBV5-4, the J gene TRBJ1-1; D may be TRBD1 (5 bases). CDR3 size: 12 residues. Germline V gene sequence: CDR1 SGHNT, CDR2 YYREEE (reference sequence). V dropped 0 bases and J dropped 7 bases, with 7 bases sitting between them.